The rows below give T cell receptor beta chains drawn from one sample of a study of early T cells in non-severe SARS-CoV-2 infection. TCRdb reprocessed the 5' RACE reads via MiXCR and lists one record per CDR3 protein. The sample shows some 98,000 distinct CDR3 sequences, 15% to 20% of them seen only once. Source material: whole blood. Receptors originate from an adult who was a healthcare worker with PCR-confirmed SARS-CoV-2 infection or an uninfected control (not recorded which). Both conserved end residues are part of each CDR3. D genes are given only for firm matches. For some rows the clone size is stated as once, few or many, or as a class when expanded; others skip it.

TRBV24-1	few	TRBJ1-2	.	TGTGCCACCAGTGATACAGCCTATGGCTACACCTTC	CATSDTAYGYTF
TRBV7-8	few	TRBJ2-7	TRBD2	TGTGCCAGCAGCCCCCGGGCGGGAGCCTACGAGCAGTACTTC	CASSPRAGAYEQYF
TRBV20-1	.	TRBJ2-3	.	TGCAGTGCTAGAGAACCGAAGGGGACAGATACGCAGTATTTT	CSAREPKGTDTQYF
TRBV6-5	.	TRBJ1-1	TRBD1	TGTGCCAGCAGATCTAAACAGGGGGCTGGTGAAGCTTTCTTT	CASRSKQGAGEAFF
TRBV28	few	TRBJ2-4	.	TGTGCCAGCAGTCCACCTAAAAACATTCAGTACTTC	CASSPPKNIQYF
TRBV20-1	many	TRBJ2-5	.	TGCAGTGCTAGAGATAGGAGGGACACCTGGGTCGGAGAGACCCAGTACTTC	CSARDRRDTWVGETQYF
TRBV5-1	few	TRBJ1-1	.	TGCGCCAGCAGCTTGAAAAAAGCGGAACGGGCCCACACTGAAGCTTTCTTT	CASSLKKAERAHTEAFF
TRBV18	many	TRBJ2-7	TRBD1	TGTGCCAGCTCACCCGGGACAGTGACCTACGAGCAGTACTTC	CASSPGTVTYEQYF
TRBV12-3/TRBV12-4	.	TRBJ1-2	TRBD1	TGTGCCAGCTCCCACCACAGGGGACTGTATGGCTACACCTTC	CASSHHRGLYGYTF
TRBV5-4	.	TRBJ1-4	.	TGTGCCAGCAGCCCGACAGACGATAATGAAAAACTGTTTTTT	CASSPTDDNEKLFF
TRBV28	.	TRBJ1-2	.	TGTGCCAGCTTCGCTAACTATGGCTACACCTTC	CASFANYGYTF
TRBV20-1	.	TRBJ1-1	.	TGCCGTCCCGGGCGGGGGACTGAAGCTTTCTTT	CRPGRGTEAFF
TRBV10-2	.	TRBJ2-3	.	TGCGCCAGCAGATTCGGAGATACGCAGTATTTT	CASRFGDTQYF
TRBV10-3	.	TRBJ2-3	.	TGTGCCACCAGGGCTTTGACAGATACGCAGTATTTT	CATRALTDTQYF